This is a list of T cell receptor beta chains from one sample in a study of shared clonotypes between healthy human individuals. Profiled with immunoSEQ multiplex PCR; TCRdb holds only in-frame clones, not every one. The sample has roughly 1,100,000 clones; roughly 80% are singletons. Sequencing was performed on memory CD4+ T cells sorted from blood. Source of these receptors: a man aged 18 to 29 in good health. Both conserved end residues are trimmed from each CDR3. Fields, in order: V gene, CDR3 protein.

TRBV7-3,ASSSDGNRGNTIY
TRBV6-5,ASWDGTSYEQY
TRBV29-1,SVVGTGNYEQY
TRBV28,ASTIGGSGTDTQY
TRBV2,ASSVRTSGTDTQY
TRBV4-1,ASSQGSYRGQETQY
TRBV2,ASSERRTRRGTDTQY
TRBV11-2,ASSLDREKLF
TRBV18,ASSLGPQNEQF
TRBV18,ASSPPYLYNEQF
TRBV6-5,ASSHFRDTKVYGYT
TRBV4-3,ASSQGLAGSYEQY
TRBV5-1,ASSQDRGLTEAF
TRBV7-9,ASSLGQGAYNEQF
TRBV5-4,ASSTGVFYSPLH
TRBV11-3,ASSFLITGELF
TRBV19,ASSVTPDSNTGELF
TRBV28,ASSLLDDGPQH
TRBV29-1,SVVDRTAPTDTQY
TRBV7-2,ASSSVAAKNIQY
TRBV11-2,ASSVLLAGRGADTQY
TRBV10-3,AISEGGEEF
TRBV18,ASSPGSGGPNEQF
TRBV28,ASSPPRNTEAF
TRBV6-5,ASSSRMSGKLF
TRBV7-2,ASSTRATNEQF
TRBV5-6,ASSSYRLISGNTIY
TRBV29-1,SVARPGGELF
TRBV30,AWRGTNEQF
TRBV5-1,ASNGGTSTDTQY
TRBV5-5,ASSSGQGEKLF
TRBV28,ASSMTGLGEQF
TRBV19,ASSSGRGKNQPQH
TRBV5-1,ASSLGSGRETQY
TRBV29-1,SVDHGRTFSYNEQF
TRBV10-1,ATPDRAHYGYT
TRBV28,ASSLGGRQY
TRBV5-1,ASSQGTGSNRDEQF
TRBV29-1,SVRQGVNYGYT
TRBV6-5,ASSPGAVSEQY